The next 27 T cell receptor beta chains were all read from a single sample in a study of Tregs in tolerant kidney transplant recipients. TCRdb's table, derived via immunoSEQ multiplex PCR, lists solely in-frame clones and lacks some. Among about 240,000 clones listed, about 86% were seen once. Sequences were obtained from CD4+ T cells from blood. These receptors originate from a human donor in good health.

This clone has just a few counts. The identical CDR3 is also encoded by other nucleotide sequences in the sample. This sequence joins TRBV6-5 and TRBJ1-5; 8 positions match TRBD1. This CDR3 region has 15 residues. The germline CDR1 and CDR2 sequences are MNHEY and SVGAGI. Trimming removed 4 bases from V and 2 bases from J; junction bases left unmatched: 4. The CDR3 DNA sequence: TGTGCCAGCAGTTCCCAGGGGGCTGGCAATCAGCCCCAGCATTTT. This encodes CASSSQGAGNQPQHF.

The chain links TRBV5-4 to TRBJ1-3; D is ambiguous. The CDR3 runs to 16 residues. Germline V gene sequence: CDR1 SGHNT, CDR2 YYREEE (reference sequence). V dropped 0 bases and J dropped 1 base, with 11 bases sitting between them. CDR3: CASSLGPILSGNTIYF. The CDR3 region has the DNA TGTGCCAGCAGCTTGGGGCCCATACTATCTGGAAACACCATATATTTT.

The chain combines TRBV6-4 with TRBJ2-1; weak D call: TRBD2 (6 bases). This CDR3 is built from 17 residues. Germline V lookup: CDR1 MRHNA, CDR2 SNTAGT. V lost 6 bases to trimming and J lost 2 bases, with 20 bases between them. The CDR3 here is CASSDRGAGFPYNEQFF. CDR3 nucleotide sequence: TGTGCCAGCAGCGACCGAGGAGCGGGCTTCCCCTACAATGAGCAGTTCTTC.

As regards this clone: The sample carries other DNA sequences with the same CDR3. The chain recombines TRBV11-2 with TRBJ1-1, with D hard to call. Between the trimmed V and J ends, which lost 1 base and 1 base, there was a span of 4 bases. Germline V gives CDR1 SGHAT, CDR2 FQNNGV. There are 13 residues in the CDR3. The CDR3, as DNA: TGTGCCAGCAGCTTAGTGGGGAACACTGAAGCTTTCTTT. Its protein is CASSLVGNTEAFF.

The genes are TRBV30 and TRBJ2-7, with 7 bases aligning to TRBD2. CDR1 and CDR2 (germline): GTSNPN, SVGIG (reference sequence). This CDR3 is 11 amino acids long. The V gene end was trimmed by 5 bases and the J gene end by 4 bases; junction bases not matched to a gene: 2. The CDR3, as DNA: TGTGCCTGGGGCGGGGGATACGAGCAGTACTTC. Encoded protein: CAWGGGYEQYF.

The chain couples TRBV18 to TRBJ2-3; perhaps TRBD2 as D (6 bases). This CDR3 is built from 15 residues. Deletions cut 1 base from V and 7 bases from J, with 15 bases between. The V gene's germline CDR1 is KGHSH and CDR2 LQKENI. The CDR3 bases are TGTGCCAGCTCACCACGGCGGGGAGACCCATATACGCAGTATTTT. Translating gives CASSPRRGDPYTQYF.

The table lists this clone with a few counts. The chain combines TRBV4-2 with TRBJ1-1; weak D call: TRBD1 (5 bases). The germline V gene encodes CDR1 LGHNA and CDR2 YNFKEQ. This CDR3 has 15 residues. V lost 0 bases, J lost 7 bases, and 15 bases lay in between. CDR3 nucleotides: TGTGCCAGCAGCCAAGATCAACGGGGGAAGGGTGAAGCTTTCTTT. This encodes CASSQDQRGKGEAFF.

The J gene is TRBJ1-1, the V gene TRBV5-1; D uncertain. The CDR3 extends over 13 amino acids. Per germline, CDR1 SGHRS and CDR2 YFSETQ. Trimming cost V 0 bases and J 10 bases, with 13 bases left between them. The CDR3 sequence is CASSLEKESGAFF. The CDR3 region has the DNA TGCGCCAGCAGCTTGGAGAAGGAGTCAGGAGCTTTCTTT.

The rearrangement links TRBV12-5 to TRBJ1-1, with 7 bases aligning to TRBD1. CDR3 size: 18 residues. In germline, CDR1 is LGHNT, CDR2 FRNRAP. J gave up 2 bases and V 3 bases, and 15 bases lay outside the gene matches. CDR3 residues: CASGFHPLLTGANTEAFF. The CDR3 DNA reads TGTGCTAGTGGTTTTCACCCATTGTTAACAGGGGCCAACACTGAAGCTTTCTTT.

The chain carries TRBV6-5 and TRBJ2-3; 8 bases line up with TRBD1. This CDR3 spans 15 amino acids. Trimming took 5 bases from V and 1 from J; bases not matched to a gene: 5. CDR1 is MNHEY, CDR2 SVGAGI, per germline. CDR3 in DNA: TGTGCCAGCAGTACTGGGACAGGACGCACAGATACGCAGTATTTT. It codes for CASSTGTGRTDTQYF.

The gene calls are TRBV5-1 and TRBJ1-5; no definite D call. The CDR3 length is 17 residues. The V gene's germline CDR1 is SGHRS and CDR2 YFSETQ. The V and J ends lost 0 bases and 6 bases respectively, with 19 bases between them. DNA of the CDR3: TGCGCCAGCAGCTTGGCTGAAGATTCGAAGCGGGGTCAGCCCCAGCATTTT. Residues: CASSLAEDSKRGQPQHF.

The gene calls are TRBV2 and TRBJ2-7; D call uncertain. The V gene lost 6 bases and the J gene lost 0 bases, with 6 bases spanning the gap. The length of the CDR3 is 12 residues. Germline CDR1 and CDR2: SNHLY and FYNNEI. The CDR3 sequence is CASSSFSYEQYF. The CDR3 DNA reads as TGTGCCAGCAGCTCTTTCTCCTACGAGCAGTACTTC.

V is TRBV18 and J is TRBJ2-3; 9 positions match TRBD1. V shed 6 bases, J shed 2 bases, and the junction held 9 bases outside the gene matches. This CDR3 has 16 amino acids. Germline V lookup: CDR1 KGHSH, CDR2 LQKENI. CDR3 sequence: CASSPGTGRNTDTQYF. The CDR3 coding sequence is TGTGCCAGCTCCCCCGGGACAGGGAGGAACACAGATACGCAGTATTTT.

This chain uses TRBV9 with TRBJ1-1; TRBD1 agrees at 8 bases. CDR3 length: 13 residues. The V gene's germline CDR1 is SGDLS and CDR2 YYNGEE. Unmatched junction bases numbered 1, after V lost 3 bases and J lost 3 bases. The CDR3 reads CASSGQGYTEAFF. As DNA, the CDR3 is TGTGCCAGCAGCGGACAGGGGTACACTGAAGCTTTCTTT.

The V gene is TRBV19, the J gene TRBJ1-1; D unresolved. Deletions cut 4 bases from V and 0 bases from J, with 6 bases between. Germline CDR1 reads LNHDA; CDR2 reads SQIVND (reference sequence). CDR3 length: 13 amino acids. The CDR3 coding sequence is TGTGCCAGTAGTAGCCGGATGAACACTGAAGCTTTCTTT. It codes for CASSSRMNTEAFF. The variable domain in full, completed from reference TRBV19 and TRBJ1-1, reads DGGITQSPKYLFRKEGQNVTLSCEQNLNHDAMYWYRQDPGQGLRLIYYSQIVNDFQKGDIAEGYSVSREKKESFPLTVTSAQKNPTAFYLCASSSRMNTEAFFGQGTRLTVV.

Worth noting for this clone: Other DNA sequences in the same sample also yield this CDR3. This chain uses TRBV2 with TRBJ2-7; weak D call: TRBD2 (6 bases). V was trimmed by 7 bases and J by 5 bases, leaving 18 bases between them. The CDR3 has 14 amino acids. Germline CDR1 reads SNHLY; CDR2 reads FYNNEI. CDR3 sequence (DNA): TGTGCCAGCACCGCTTGGGGAGGCTGGGACGAGCAGTACTTC. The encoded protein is CASTAWGGWDEQYF.

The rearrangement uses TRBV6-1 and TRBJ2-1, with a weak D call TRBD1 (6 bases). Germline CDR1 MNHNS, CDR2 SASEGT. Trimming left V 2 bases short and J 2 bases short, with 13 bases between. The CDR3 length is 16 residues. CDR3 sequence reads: CASSEWDILPYNEQFF. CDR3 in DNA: TGTGCCAGCAGTGAATGGGACATTCTCCCCTACAATGAGCAGTTCTTC.

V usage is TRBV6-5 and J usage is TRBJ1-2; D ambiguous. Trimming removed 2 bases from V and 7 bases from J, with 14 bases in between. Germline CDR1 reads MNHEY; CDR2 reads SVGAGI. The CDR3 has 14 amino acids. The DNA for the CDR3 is TGTGCCAGCAGTTACGGTCCGGCCGCAAGTGGCTACACCTTC. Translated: CASSYGPAASGYTF.

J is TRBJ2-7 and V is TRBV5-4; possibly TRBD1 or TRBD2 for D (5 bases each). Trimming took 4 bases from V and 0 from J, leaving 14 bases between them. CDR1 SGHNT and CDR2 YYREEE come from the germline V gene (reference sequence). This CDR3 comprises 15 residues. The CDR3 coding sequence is TGTGCCAGCAGCCTTGCGCCAGGGAGCTCCTACGAGCAGTACTTC. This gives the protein CASSLAPGSSYEQYF.

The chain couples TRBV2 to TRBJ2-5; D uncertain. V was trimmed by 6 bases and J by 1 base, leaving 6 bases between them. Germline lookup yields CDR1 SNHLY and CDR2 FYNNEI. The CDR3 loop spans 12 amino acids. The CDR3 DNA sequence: TGTGCCAGCAGACGCATCCAAGAGACCCAGTACTTC. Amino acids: CASRRIQETQYF.

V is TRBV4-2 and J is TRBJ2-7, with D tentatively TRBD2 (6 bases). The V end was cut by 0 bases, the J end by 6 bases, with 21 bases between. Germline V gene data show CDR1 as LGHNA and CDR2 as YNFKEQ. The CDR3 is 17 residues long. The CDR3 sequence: CASSQDELTREGGEQYF. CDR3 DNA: TGTGCCAGCAGCCAAGACGAACTGACTAGAGAGGGCGGCGAGCAGTACTTC.

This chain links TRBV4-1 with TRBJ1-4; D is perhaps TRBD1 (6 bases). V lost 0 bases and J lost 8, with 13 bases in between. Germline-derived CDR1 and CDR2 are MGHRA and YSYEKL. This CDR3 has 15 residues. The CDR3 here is CASSQDGQGQEKLFF. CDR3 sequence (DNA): TGCGCCAGCAGCCAAGACGGGCAGGGGCAAGAAAAACTGTTTTTT.

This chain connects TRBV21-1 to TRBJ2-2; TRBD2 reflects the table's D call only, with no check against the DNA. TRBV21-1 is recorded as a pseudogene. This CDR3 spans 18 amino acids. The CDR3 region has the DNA TGTGCCAGCAGCAAAGGCGAGGGACTAGCGGTGAACACCGGGGAGCTGTTTTTT. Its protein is CASSKGEGLAVNTGELFF.

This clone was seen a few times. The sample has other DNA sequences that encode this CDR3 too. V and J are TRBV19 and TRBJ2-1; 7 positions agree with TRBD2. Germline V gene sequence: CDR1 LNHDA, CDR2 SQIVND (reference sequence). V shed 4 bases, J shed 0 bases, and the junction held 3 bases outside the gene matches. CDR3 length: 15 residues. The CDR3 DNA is TGTGCCAGTAGTACCCTAGCGGTCTCCTACAATGAGCAGTTCTTC. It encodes CASSTLAVSYNEQFF.

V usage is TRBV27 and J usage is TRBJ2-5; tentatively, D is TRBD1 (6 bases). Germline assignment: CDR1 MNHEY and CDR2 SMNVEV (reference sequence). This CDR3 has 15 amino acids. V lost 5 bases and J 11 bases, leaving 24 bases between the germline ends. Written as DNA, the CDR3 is TGTGCCAGCAGTCTCCAGGGGAGAGGATTAGGGGCGCAGTACTTC. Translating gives CASSLQGRGLGAQYF.

The CDR3 region has the DNA TGTGCCAGCAGAGGACAGGGGGCGGGGGACACTGAAGCTTTCTTT. It codes for CASRGQGAGDTEAFF. The rearrangement uses TRBV6-5 and TRBJ1-1; 11 bases match TRBD1. Losses at the gene ends were 6 bases for V and 3 bases for J; bases not matched to a gene: 6. The V gene's germline CDR1 is MNHEY and CDR2 SVGAGI. The CDR3 totals 15 residues.

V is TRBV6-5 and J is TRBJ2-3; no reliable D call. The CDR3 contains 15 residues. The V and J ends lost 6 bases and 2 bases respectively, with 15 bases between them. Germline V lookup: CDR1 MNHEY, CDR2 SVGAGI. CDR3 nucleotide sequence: TGTGCCAGCAGCCTCCAGAGTGGACCCACAGATACGCAGTATTTT. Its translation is CASSLQSGPTDTQYF.